This T cell receptor beta chain was observed in a study of spatial heterogeneity in lung cancer. For the study at large: The study consistently detected more beta-chain than alpha-chain sequences.

This clonotype was recorded many times. As yet, its antigen is unknown. General study points: Higher tumor mutation counts went along with higher counts of expanded intratumoral alpha and beta TCRs.

Sample time point: sample taken at primary tumor resection. A single record per CDR3 protein comes from TCRdb applying MiXCR to the 5' RACE reads. This sample has roughly 18,000 distinct CDR3 sequences, with 7% found just once. This clonotype was sampled from a female donor with early-stage non-small cell lung cancer. Here the sequenced sample was lung tumor tissue, taken at surgery.

The CDR3 DNA sequence: TGCGCCAGCAGTTTGAGGGGAGGGGGCGCAGATACGCAGTATTTT. Protein sequence: CASSLRGGGADTQYF. This chain links TRBV10-2 with TRBJ2-3; D could derive from TRBD1 or TRBD2 (7 bases each). Between the trimmed V and J ends, which lost 5 bases and 4 bases, there was a span of 16 bases. Germline CDR1 and CDR2: WSHSY and SAAADI. The CDR3 loop spans 15 amino acids.